The 29 T cell receptor beta chains presented below share a single source sample, sequenced in a study of T cell responses to AZD1222 COVID-19 vaccine. Measured with immunoSEQ multiplex PCR; TCRdb has only the in-frame clones, and not every one. The sample yields roughly 67,000 clones, roughly 87% seen once. This specimen was peripheral blood, taken 28 days after the second AZD1222 dose. These receptors all stem from an adult who received the AZD1222 COVID-19 vaccine.

Remarks on this clone: The germline gene is not matched at one end of the junction; a read error may be the cause. The chain has TRBV6-4 and TRBJ2-2, with TRBD1 as a possible D gene (6 bases). The CDR3 length is 14 residues. The germline V gene encodes CDR1 MRHNA and CDR2 SNTAGT. CDR3 in DNA: TGTGCCAGCAGTGACAGGGGGAACGCCGGGGAGCTGTTTTTT. The encoded protein is CASSDRGNAGELFF.

DNA of the CDR3: TGTGCCAGCAGCTTAGAGGGTGTCAGGCGCACTGAAGCTTTCTTT. It is translated as CASSLEGVRRTEAFF. This chain uses TRBV11-2 with TRBJ1-1; D gene ambiguous. Germline CDR1 reads SGHAT; CDR2 reads FQNNGV. V dropped 0 bases and J dropped 4 bases, with 12 bases sitting between them. The CDR3 runs 15 residues.

J is TRBJ1-2 and V is TRBV19; maybe TRBD1 (5 bases). The CDR3 contains 13 residues. V lost 10 bases and J lost 8, with 20 bases in between. CDR1 LNHDA and CDR2 SQIVND come from the germline V gene (reference sequence). CDR3 sequence reads: CAIPVGVRGGYTF. CDR3 DNA: TGTGCCATCCCCGTGGGGGTCCGGGGCGGCTACACCTTC.

This chain links TRBV5-1 with TRBJ1-4; possible D gene TRBD1, 6 bases. From germline, CDR1 is SGHRS and CDR2 YFSETQ. V dropped 5 bases and J dropped 3 bases, with 11 bases sitting between them. The CDR3 length is 14 residues. The DNA for the CDR3 is TGCGCCAGCAGGACCGGACAGCCTAATGAAAAACTGTTTTTT. Amino acid sequence: CASRTGQPNEKLFF.

This sequence joins TRBV4-2 and TRBJ1-2; possible D gene TRBD1, 6 bases. Looked up from germline, CDR1 is LGHNA and CDR2 is YNFKEQ. This CDR3 is built from 15 residues. Trimming took 2 bases from V and 5 from J, leaving 15 bases between them. In DNA, the CDR3 is TGTGCCAGCAGCCAAACTTCGGGGGCGGTGTATGGCTACACCTTC. Its translation is CASSQTSGAVYGYTF.

This sequence joins TRBV5-6 and TRBJ1-5; D may be TRBD1 (5 bases). The V end was cut by 1 base, the J end by 7 bases, with 6 bases between. The CDR3 has 12 residues. Germline CDR1 SGHDT, CDR2 YYEEEE. As DNA, the CDR3 is TGTGCCAGCAGCTTGTGGGGCCAGCCCCAGCATTTT. This sequence encodes CASSLWGQPQHF.

This chain uses TRBV30 with TRBJ2-2; TRBD2 matches at 8 bases. CDR1 is GTSNPN, CDR2 SVGIG, per germline (reference sequence). With 0 bases clipped from V and 5 bases from J, the junction kept 2 bases outside the gene matches. The CDR3 runs to 14 residues. The CDR3 spells CAWSVKRETGELFF. The CDR3 DNA is TGTGCCTGGAGTGTCAAGCGGGAGACCGGGGAGCTGTTTTTT.

The rearrangement links TRBV7-2 to TRBJ1-2; D remains unclear. Germline V gene sequence: CDR1 SGHTA, CDR2 FQGNSA. The CDR3 is 13 residues long. V lost 4 bases, J lost 2 bases, and 8 bases lay in between. CDR3 coding DNA: TGTGCCAGCAGCTCGACACCCAACTATGGCTACACCTTC. This translates into CASSSTPNYGYTF.

V usage is TRBV29-1 and J usage is TRBJ2-3, with a weak D call TRBD2 (7 bases). Germline CDR1 reads SQVTM; CDR2 reads ANQGSEA. The CDR3 runs to 18 residues. V lost 4 bases and J lost 2, with 25 bases in between. The CDR3 spells CSVVGGGEGRRDTDTQYF. The DNA for the CDR3 is TGCAGCGTTGTAGGAGGGGGGGAGGGCCGTCGGGACACAGATACGCAGTATTTT.

The rearrangement joins TRBV11-3 to TRBJ2-2; 7 nucleotides align to TRBD2. Germline V gene sequence: CDR1 SGHNT, CDR2 YENEEA. There are 14 residues in the CDR3. With V trimmed by 10 bases and J by 5 bases, 10 bases remained unmatched. The CDR3 region has the DNA TGTGCCATCCTAGCGGCCCTGGGGACCGGGGAGCTGTTTTTT. As protein: CAILAALGTGELFF. The whole variable domain, remainder taken from reference TRBV11-3 and TRBJ2-2, is EAGVVQSPRYKIIEKKQPVAFWCNPISGHNTLYWYLQNLGQGPELLIRYENEEAVDDSQLPKDRFSAERLKGVDSTLKIQPAELGDSAVYLCAILAALGTGELFFGEGSRLTVL.

The V call is TRBV2, the J call TRBJ2-1; D perhaps matches TRBD2 (6 bases). The germline gives CDR1 SNHLY, CDR2 FYNNEI. The V and J ends lost 9 bases and 3 bases respectively, with 15 bases between them. CDR3 length: 14 residues. CDR3 region: CASPTGDFYNEQFF. CDR3 DNA: TGTGCCAGTCCGACGGGAGATTTCTACAATGAGCAGTTCTTC. The variable domain in full, with the rest retrieved from reference TRBV2 and TRBJ2-1, is EPEVTQTPSHQVTQMGQEVILRCVPISNHLYFYWYRQILGQKVEFLVSFYNNEISEKSEIFDDQFSVERPDGSNFTLKIRSTKLEDSAMYFCASPTGDFYNEQFFGPGTRLTVL.

The chain links TRBV19 to TRBJ2-5; TRBD2 matches 7 bases. Germline CDR1 reads LNHDA; CDR2 reads SQIVND (reference sequence). The CDR3 is made up of 14 amino acids. With V trimmed by 7 bases and J by 5 bases, 10 bases remained unmatched. CDR3 nucleotides: TGTGCCAGTACCGAAAGTGGCGGGAGCGAGACCCAGTACTTC. This sequence encodes CASTESGGSETQYF.

CDR3 loop: CASSPTSPSGLNTEAFF. The CDR3, as DNA: TGTGCCAGCAGTCCAACGTCGCCGAGCGGCTTGAACACTGAAGCTTTCTTT. The rearrangement links TRBV6-6 to TRBJ1-1; D is unclear. The CDR3 length is 17 residues. The V gene's germline CDR1 is MNHNY and CDR2 SVGAGI (reference sequence). V dropped 5 bases and J dropped 0 bases, with 19 bases sitting between them.

This clone was counted only a few times. DNA for the CDR3: TGTGCCAGCAGCTTTCGGCTAGCGGGAGCTAACACCGGGGAGCTGTTTTTT. It codes for CASSFRLAGANTGELFF. The chain carries TRBV7-9 and TRBJ2-2; 10 nucleotides match TRBD2. The CDR3 loop spans 17 amino acids. The germline V gene has CDR1 SEHNR and CDR2 FQNEAQ (reference sequence). Trimming cost V 3 bases and J 2 bases; bases outside gene matches: 6.

This clone was seen only once. The gene calls are TRBV6-5 and TRBJ1-4; D is undetermined. Germline V gene lookup returns CDR1 MNHEY and CDR2 SVGAGI. Trimming shortened V by 7 bases and J by 8 bases, and 14 bases separated the two germline ends. There are 13 residues in the CDR3. CDR3 sequence: CASNRGVEEKLFF. CDR3 nucleotide sequence: TGTGCCAGCAATCGAGGCGTGGAGGAAAAACTGTTTTTT.

The chain links TRBV7-9 to TRBJ1-3; TRBD1 matches at 7 bases. J gave up 0 bases and V 3 bases, and 11 bases lay outside the gene matches. The germline CDR1 and CDR2 sequences are SEHNR and FQNEAQ (reference sequence). This CDR3 contains 18 residues. The CDR3 region has the DNA TGTGCCAGCAGCTTGGGGACAGAGATTTTCAGCTCTGGAAACACCATATATTTT. As protein: CASSLGTEIFSSGNTIYF. The entire variable domain, with the rest obtained from reference TRBV7-9 and TRBJ1-3, is as follows: DTGVSQNPRHKITKRGQNVTFRCDPISEHNRLYWYRQTLGQGPEFLTYFQNEAQLEKSRLLSDRFSAERPKGSFSTLEIQRTEQGDSAMYLCASSLGTEIFSSGNTIYFGEGSWLTVV.

The chain joins TRBV3-1 (or the pseudogene TRBV3-2) to TRBJ2-5; D is unclear. CDR1 LGHDT and CDR2 YNNKEL come from the germline V gene (reference sequence). Trimming removed 0 bases at V and 1 base at J, with 6 bases between. CDR3 length: 14 residues. The chain's CDR3 is CASSQDPSQETQYF. The CDR3 nucleotides are TGTGCCAGCAGCCAAGATCCATCCCAAGAGACCCAGTACTTC.

The V call is TRBV7-3, the J call TRBJ2-5, with 11 nucleotides matching TRBD2. This CDR3 contains 16 residues. The germline V gene has CDR1 SGHTA and CDR2 FQGTGA. The V gene end was trimmed by 3 bases and the J gene end by 1 base; junction bases not matched to a gene: 4. CDR3 in DNA: TGTGCCAGCAGCTTGACTAGCGGGACCATCCAAGAGACCCAGTACTTC. Its translation is CASSLTSGTIQETQYF.

The CDR3: CASSLRQHYEQYF. In DNA form, the CDR3 reads TGTGCCAGCAGTCTCCGACAGCACTACGAGCAGTACTTC. The chain couples TRBV27 to TRBJ2-7; possible D gene TRBD1, 5 bases. Deletions cut 5 bases from V and 3 bases from J, with 11 bases between. The CDR3 is 13 amino acids. From germline, CDR1 is MNHEY and CDR2 SMNVEV (reference sequence).

This clone was observed a single time. The chain has TRBV11-3 and TRBJ1-2, with a possible D match to TRBD1 (6 bases). The germline V gene encodes CDR1 SGHNT and CDR2 YENEEA. V lost 6 bases to trimming and J lost 6 bases, with 14 bases between them. The CDR3 loop spans 13 amino acids. The CDR3 DNA sequence: TGTGCCAGCAGACAAACAGGGATGAATGGCTACACCTTC. Amino acids: CASRQTGMNGYTF. Full variable domain (remainder filled in from reference TRBV11-3 and TRBJ1-2): EAGVVQSPRYKIIEKKQPVAFWCNPISGHNTLYWYLQNLGQGPELLIRYENEEAVDDSQLPKDRFSAERLKGVDSTLKIQPAELGDSAVYLCASRQTGMNGYTFGSGTRLTVV.

The sample holds many counts of this clone. The J gene is TRBJ1-6, the V gene TRBV5-4; TRBD1 agrees at 7 bases. The CDR3 totals 15 residues. Germline loops: CDR1 SGHNT, CDR2 YYREEE (reference sequence). Germline trimming cut 5 bases from V and 10 bases from J; bases unmatched to any gene: 12. This chain's CDR3 is CASRLQGLGESPLHF. In DNA form, the CDR3 reads TGTGCCAGCAGATTACAGGGGCTTGGAGAATCACCCCTCCACTTT.

J is TRBJ2-5 and V is TRBV7-9; D call uncertain. Germline lookup yields CDR1 SEHNR and CDR2 FQNEAQ (reference sequence). The CDR3 has 12 amino acids. V was cut by 1 base and J by 5 bases, with 5 bases left in between. For the CDR3, the DNA is TGTGCCAGCAGCTTAGTAGGTGAGACCCAGTACTTC. Translation gives CASSLVGETQYF.

The DNA of the CDR3 is TGCAGCGTTGTCACCAACTCCTACAATGAGCAGTTCTTC. This gives the protein CSVVTNSYNEQFF. The chain recombines TRBV29-1 with TRBJ2-1; D gene ambiguous. V was pared by 4 bases and J by 0 bases, with 7 bases between. CDR1 is SQVTM, CDR2 ANQGSEA, per germline. The CDR3 extends over 13 amino acids.

The chain links TRBV7-2 to TRBJ1-6; TRBD1 agrees at 9 bases. Trimming took 6 bases from V and 7 from J; bases not matched to a gene: 7. The germline CDR1 and CDR2 sequences are SGHTA and FQGNSA. This CDR3 comprises 15 residues. The CDR3 reads CASSYRDRVNSPLHF. As DNA, the CDR3 is TGTGCCAGCAGTTACCGGGACAGGGTCAATTCACCCCTCCACTTT.

This clone was detected once. V gene TRBV7-2 combines with J gene TRBJ2-2, with TRBD2 as a possible D gene (6 bases). Trimming left V 0 bases short and J 4 bases short, with 12 bases between. Germline assignment: CDR1 SGHTA and CDR2 FQGNSA. CDR3 size: 16 residues. DNA of the CDR3: TGTGCCAGCAGCTTAGCCTCGCGGGGCGCCACCGGGGAGCTGTTTTTT. Its protein is CASSLASRGATGELFF.

The chain employs TRBV7-6 and TRBJ2-1, with D maybe TRBD2 (6 bases). Germline V CDR1 and CDR2: SGHVS, FNYEAQ. The V end lost 2 bases, the J end lost 0 bases, and 11 bases lay between the germline ends. The CDR3 totals 16 residues. The CDR3 is CASSLYGGLSYNEQFF. The CDR3 DNA is TGTGCCAGCAGCTTATACGGGGGTCTCTCCTACAATGAGCAGTTCTTC.

This chain joins TRBV29-1 and TRBJ2-7; no definite D call. CDR3 length equals 10 residues. V dropped 4 bases and J dropped 3 bases, with 4 bases sitting between them. From germline, CDR1 is SQVTM and CDR2 ANQGSEA. CDR3 bases: TGCAGCGTTGGTAGCTACGAGCAGTACTTC. It specifies CSVGSYEQYF.

The sample holds one count of this clone. The chain joins TRBV9 to TRBJ2-6; unclear D gene. Germline V gene data show CDR1 as SGDLS and CDR2 as YYNGEE. Trimming stripped 5 bases from V and 0 bases from J, with 3 bases between. This CDR3 has 13 residues. CDR3: CASRSSGANVLTF. CDR3 DNA sequence: TGTGCCAGCAGAAGCTCTGGGGCCAACGTCCTGACTTTC.

Only a few counts were recorded for this clone. The chain has TRBV19 and TRBJ2-7; a weak D match, TRBD2 (6 bases). The germline CDR1 and CDR2 sequences are LNHDA and SQIVND (reference sequence). With 3 bases removed from V and 1 base from J, the gap between germline ends came to 16 bases. This CDR3 has 16 residues. The CDR3 here is CASSIGGARASYEQYF. The CDR3 DNA reads TGTGCCAGTAGTATCGGAGGGGCTAGGGCATCCTACGAGCAGTACTTC.